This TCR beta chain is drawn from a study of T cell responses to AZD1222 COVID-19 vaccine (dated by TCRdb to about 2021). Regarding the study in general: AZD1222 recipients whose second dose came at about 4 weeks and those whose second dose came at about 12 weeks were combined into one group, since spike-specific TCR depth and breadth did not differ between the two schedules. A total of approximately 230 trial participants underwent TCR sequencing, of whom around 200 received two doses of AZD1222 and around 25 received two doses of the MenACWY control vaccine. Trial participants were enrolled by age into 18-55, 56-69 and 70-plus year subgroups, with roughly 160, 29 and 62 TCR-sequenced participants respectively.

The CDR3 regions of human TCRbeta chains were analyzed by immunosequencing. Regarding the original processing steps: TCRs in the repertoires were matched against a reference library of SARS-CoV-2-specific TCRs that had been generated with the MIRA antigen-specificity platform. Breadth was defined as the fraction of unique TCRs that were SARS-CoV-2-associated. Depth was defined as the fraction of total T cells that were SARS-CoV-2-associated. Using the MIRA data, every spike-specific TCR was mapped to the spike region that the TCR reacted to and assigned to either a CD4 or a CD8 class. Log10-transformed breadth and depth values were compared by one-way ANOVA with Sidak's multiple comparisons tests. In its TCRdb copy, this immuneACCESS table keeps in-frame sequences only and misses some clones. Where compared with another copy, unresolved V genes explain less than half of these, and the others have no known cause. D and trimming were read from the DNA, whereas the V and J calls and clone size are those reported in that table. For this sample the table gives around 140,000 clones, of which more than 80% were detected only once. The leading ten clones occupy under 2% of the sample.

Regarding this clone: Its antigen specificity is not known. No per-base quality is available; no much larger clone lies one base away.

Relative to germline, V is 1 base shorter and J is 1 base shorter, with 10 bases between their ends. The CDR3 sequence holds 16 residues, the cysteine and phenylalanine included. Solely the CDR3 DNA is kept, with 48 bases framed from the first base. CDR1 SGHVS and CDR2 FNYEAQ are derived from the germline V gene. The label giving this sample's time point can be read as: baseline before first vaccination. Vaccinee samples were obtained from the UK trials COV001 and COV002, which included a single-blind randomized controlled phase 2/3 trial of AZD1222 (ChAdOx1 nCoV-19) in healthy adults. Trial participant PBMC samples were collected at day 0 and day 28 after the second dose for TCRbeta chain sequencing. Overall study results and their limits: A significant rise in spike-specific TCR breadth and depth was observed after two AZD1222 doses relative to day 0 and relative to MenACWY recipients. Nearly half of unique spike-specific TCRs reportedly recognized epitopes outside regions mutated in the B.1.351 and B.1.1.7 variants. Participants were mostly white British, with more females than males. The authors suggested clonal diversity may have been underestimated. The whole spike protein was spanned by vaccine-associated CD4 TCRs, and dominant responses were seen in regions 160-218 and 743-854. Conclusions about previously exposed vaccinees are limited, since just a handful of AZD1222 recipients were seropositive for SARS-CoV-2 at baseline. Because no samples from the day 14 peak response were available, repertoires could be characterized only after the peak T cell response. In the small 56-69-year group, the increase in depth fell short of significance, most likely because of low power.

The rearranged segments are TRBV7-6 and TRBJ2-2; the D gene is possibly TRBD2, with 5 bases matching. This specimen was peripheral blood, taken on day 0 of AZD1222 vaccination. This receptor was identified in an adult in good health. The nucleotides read TGTGCCAGCAGCTTAGATCCCAGCGGGAACACCGGGGAGCTGTTTTTT. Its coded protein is CASSLDPSGNTGELFF.